The TCR beta chain described here comes from a study of shared clonotypes between healthy human individuals. The data were produced by immunoSEQ multiplex PCR, yet TCRdb's version contains in-frame clones alone and is incomplete. The data hold about 480,000 clones, with almost 80% observed a single time. The V end lost 3 bases, the J end lost 2 bases, and 8 bases lay between the germline ends. The CDR3 loop spans 14 amino acids. In germline, CDR1 is LNHDA, CDR2 SQIVND (reference sequence). The sample consisted of PBMCs. The J gene is TRBJ1-5, the V gene TRBV19; D remains ambiguous. This clonotype was sampled from a woman in her 40s in good health. Some clones in this sample may be carry-over from other donors' samples. The CDR3 DNA sequence: TGTGCCAGTAGTATCGGGCTAGGCAATCAGCCCCAGCATTTT. Translated: CASSIGLGNQPQHF.